The TCR beta chain under discussion was sequenced for a study of blood T cell repertoires in COVID-19. Study-wide context: T cells, B-cell-depleted T cells, or PBMCs provided the cDNA or gDNA that served as material.

CDR1 is SGHTA and CDR2 is FQGNSA in the germline V gene. Losses at the gene ends were 4 bases for V and 10 bases for J; bases not matched to a gene: 10. CDR3 length equals 15 residues. Produced via immunoSEQ multiplex PCR; TCRdb's table is partial and in-frame only. The sample includes hundreds of thousands of clones, roughly 88% seen only once; the top ten take 3% to 4%. The rearrangement links TRBV7-2 to TRBJ2-2; 9 nucleotides line up with TRBD2. The source of this sequence is a woman between 50 and 59 years old with active or convalescent COVID-19. Sequencing was performed on peripheral blood. This chain's CDR3 is CASSSWAGGLEELFF. The CDR3 nucleotides are TGTGCCAGCAGCTCTTGGGCGGGGGGGCTTGAGGAGCTGTTTTTT.